This T cell receptor (beta chain) originates from a study of cytomegalovirus exposure and HLA in healthy donors. General observations from the study: CMV serostatus was the only immune exposure information that was available. Researchers reported in a later analysis that a missense DCLRE1C variant was tied to TCR beta V- and J-gene trimming. According to reports, the classifier identified cytomegalovirus status with high specificity and sensitivity.

Comment on this clone: The target antigen is unknown.

Primers for the PCR totalled 60 Vbeta and 13 Jbeta. Under the authors' procedure: There were around 78 million unique TCR beta chains by a later count, and approximately 10 million of them were shared. The protocol was immunoSEQ multiplex PCR, while the TCRdb copy is restricted to in-frame clones and leaves out a portion. That table furnishes V, J and clone size, whereas the DNA furnished D and trimming. The sample records tens of thousands of clones, roughly 60% being singletons. Material for sequencing was PBMCs. The TCR sequence derives from a man in his fifties or sixties in good health and CMV-seropositive.

The CDR3 region has the DNA TGTGCCAGCAGCTGGGACATCTCCTACGAGCAGTACTTC. It codes for CASSWDISYEQYF. V is TRBV7-6 and J is TRBJ2-7; possibly TRBD1 for D (6 bases). The length of the CDR3 is 13 residues. Germline CDR1 SGHVS, CDR2 FNYEAQ. V was trimmed by 4 bases and J by 0 bases, leaving 7 bases between them. Full variable domain (rest looked up from reference TRBV7-6 and TRBJ2-7): GAGVSQSPRYKVTKRGQDVALRCDPISGHVSLYWYRQALGQGPEFLTYFNYEAQQDKSGLPNDRFSAERPEGSISTLTIQRTEQRDSAMYRCASSWDISYEQYFGPGTRLTVT.